This T cell receptor (beta chain) emerged from a study of T-cell reconstitution after alpha-beta-depleted transplantation in children (dated by TCRdb to about 2016). Regarding the research as a whole: T-cell immune reconstitution after TCRalphabeta/CD19-depleted allogeneic hematopoietic cell transplantation in children was quantitatively tracked in the study by means of TCR repertoire profiling.

Paper-wide results and their limitations: Hyperexpanded clone frequencies declined over subsequent months; after one year, T-cell counts and TCRbeta diversity were mostly attributed to newly produced T cells. Apparently early alphabetaT-cell count recovery about two months after transplant reportedly relied on only several hundred rapidly expanded clones derived from non-depleted graft cells. In some patients, the high TCRbeta diversity seen at day 60 was put down to recipient T cells and intrathymic progenitors that had survived conditioning.

For this chain, trimming is 3 bases at the V end and 2 bases at the J end, and the number of junction bases without a gene match is 5. The germline V gene gives CDR1 as SNHLY and CDR2 as FYNNEI. The CDR3 goes from the cysteine to the phenylalanine over 16 residues. Of the read, only the CDR3 DNA is kept; its 48 bases are in frame from base 1. The treatment or condition label, read with the paper, signifies: allogeneic hematopoietic cell transplantation with graft depleted of TCRalphabeta T cells and CD19 B cells. Transplant recipients were children who received TCRalphabeta/CD19-depleted allogeneic hematopoietic cell grafts. The sample holds one count of this clonotype. The clone's antigen remains unknown. No clone much larger than this one lies a single base away; base qualities are absent. One read alone makes for weak evidence. Library preparation used PCR. The listed sequencing device is Illumina HiSeq 2500. TCR library preparation used molecular barcoding, with unique molecular identifiers applied to normalize quantification of the TCRbeta repertoire. The public sequencing data were trimmed at Q25 with fastp and processed into clonotypes with MiXCR by TCRdb, which kept only in-frame beta chains. All rows with the same CDR3 protein become a single entry with the most common DNA and genes. The sample table lists about 580,000 distinct CDR3 sequences, about 21% of them with a count of one. The ten largest clones add up to around an eighth of the sample.

The sequenced sample was PBMCs, mostly from graft donor cells, obtained 360 days after TCRalphabeta/CD19-depleted stem cell transplant. The sequence was collected from a boy younger than two who had a stem cell transplant for acute myeloid leukemia, so the T cells may come from the graft donor. The receptor chain draws on TRBV2 and TRBJ2-1, and 9 junction bases match TRBD2. The CDR3 sequence is CASSDYGGGAYNEQFF. In nucleotides, the sequence is TGTGCCAGCAGTGATTATGGCGGGGGGGCCTACAATGAGCAGTTCTTC. Extended through the reference TRBV2 and TRBJ2-1 proteins, this CDR3 yields the full variable domain: EPEVTQTPSHQVTQMGQEVILRCVPISNHLYFYWYRQILGQKVEFLVSFYNNEISEKSEIFDDQFSVERPDGSNFTLKIRSTKLEDSAMYFCASSDYGGGAYNEQFFGPGTRLTVL.